Below are 28 T cell receptor beta chains sequenced from a single sample in a study of immune cell composition in non-small cell lung cancer (dated by TCRdb to between 2016 and 2019). Normal lung samples came from the same patient and were non-adjacent lung tissue collected as far from the tumour as possible, with a minimum distance of 3 cm. Library preparation employed the immunoSEQ multiplex PCR assay. TCRdb holds this immuneACCESS table with in-frame rearrangements only. Some clones are missing; in checked studies, unresolved V genes explain under half, and the rest has no known cause. For this sample the table gives under 20,000 clones, of which over 65% were detected only once. The leading ten clones occupy roughly 9.2% of the sample. The same specimen was also included in a second study, on CD4 T cells in lung cancer.

Sequencing used non-adjacent lung tissue. The receptors were sampled from a human donor with non-small cell lung cancer.

The V call is TRBV10-1, the J call TRBJ2-5; 12 positions agree with TRBD2. This CDR3 has 16 amino acids. After removal of 5 bases from V and 3 bases from J, the junction contained 7 bases not matched to a gene. Germline CDR1 WNHNN, CDR2 SYGVQD (reference sequence). The CDR3 loop is CASSQTSGGIKETQYF. In nucleotides, the CDR3 is TGCGCCAGCAGTCAGACTAGCGGGGGCATAAAAGAGACCCAGTACTTC.

The chain is built from TRBV19 and TRBJ2-1, with TRBD2 identical over 7 bases. The V gene's germline CDR1 is LNHDA and CDR2 SQIVND (reference sequence). This CDR3 comprises 16 residues. After removal of 1 base from V and 9 bases from J, the junction contained 12 bases not matched to a gene. CDR3 sequence (DNA): TGTGCCAGTAGTATAGGATTGGGGGAGGGAGTCATTGAGCAGTTCTTC. Translating it yields CASSIGLGEGVIEQFF. The full variable domain, completed using reference TRBV19 and TRBJ2-1, is DGGITQSPKYLFRKEGQNVTLSCEQNLNHDAMYWYRQDPGQGLRLIYYSQIVNDFQKGDIAEGYSVSREKKESFPLTVTSAQKNPTAFYLCASSIGLGEGVIEQFFGPGTRLTVL.

Note on this clone: Different DNA sequences within this sample yield the same CDR3. This chain joins TRBV4-3 and TRBJ2-1; 11 nucleotides align to TRBD1. With V trimmed by 0 bases and J by 7 bases, 5 bases remained unmatched. The CDR3 loop spans 16 amino acids. Per germline, CDR1 LGHNA and CDR2 YSLEER. DNA of the CDR3: TGCGCCAGCAGCCAAGACGGACAGGGGGCGTATAATGAGCAGTTCTTC. Its translation is CASSQDGQGAYNEQFF.

The chain has TRBV10-3 and TRBJ1-1; 9 bases fit TRBD1. With V trimmed by 6 bases and J by 4 bases, 6 bases remained unmatched. In germline, CDR1 is ENHRY, CDR2 SYGVKD. The CDR3 spans 14 residues. DNA for the CDR3: TGTGCCATCAGCGAGGGACAGGGAGGCACTGAAGCTTTCTTT. It translates to CAISEGQGGTEAFF.

The rearrangement uses TRBV19 and TRBJ1-2; 10 nucleotides line up with TRBD1. J gave up 7 bases and V 5 bases, and 10 bases lay outside the gene matches. The CDR3 spans 15 residues. CDR1 is LNHDA, CDR2 SQIVND, per germline (reference sequence). Here the CDR3 DNA reads TGTGCCAGTAGTCCTACCGGGACAGGGGCTCTTGGCTACACCTTC. Amino acids: CASSPTGTGALGYTF.

This sequence joins TRBV7-2 and TRBJ2-1; D perhaps matches TRBD1 (5 bases). The CDR3 is made up of 15 amino acids. Germline loops: CDR1 SGHTA, CDR2 FQGNSA. V lost 4 bases and J lost 0, with 10 bases in between. This CDR3 reads CASSSPRVSYNEQFF. The CDR3 DNA reads as TGTGCCAGCAGCTCCCCCAGGGTCTCCTACAATGAGCAGTTCTTC.

The chain is built from TRBV5-5 and TRBJ2-5; D gene ambiguous. CDR3 size: 14 residues. CDR1 SGHKS and CDR2 YYEKEE come from the germline V gene (reference sequence). V shed 0 bases and J shed 4 bases, with 10 bases lying between them. CDR3 loop: CASSLASGVETQYF. The CDR3 DNA reads TGTGCCAGCAGCTTGGCCTCTGGGGTAGAGACCCAGTACTTC.

The rearrangement uses TRBV30 and TRBJ2-7; TRBD2 agrees at 9 bases. The CDR3 has 13 residues. Germline V CDR1 and CDR2: GTSNPN, SVGIG (reference sequence). V trimming: 3 bases; J trimming: 6 bases; junction bases outside the gene matches: 6. CDR3 in DNA: TGTGCCTGGAGCCGGACTAGCGCCGGCGAGCAGTACTTC. Protein sequence: CAWSRTSAGEQYF. Based on the CDR3 plus reference TRBV30 and TRBJ2-7, the full variable domain is SQTIHQWPATLVQPVGSPLSLECTVEGTSNPNLYWYRQAAGRGLQLLFYSVGIGQISSEVPQNLSASRPQDRQFILSSKKLLLSDSGFYLCAWSRTSAGEQYFGPGTRLTVT.

The chain links TRBV30 to TRBJ2-2; TRBD2 might be the D (6 bases). The germline V and J ends were trimmed by 6 bases and 8 bases, with 22 bases remaining between them. The CDR3 contains 15 residues. The germline V gene has CDR1 GTSNPN and CDR2 SVGIG (reference sequence). The CDR3, as DNA: TGTGCCTGTAGTCAATGGGGAGGACGGGAGGGGGAGCTGTTTTTT. It encodes CACSQWGGREGELFF.

The chain carries TRBV5-1 and TRBJ2-3; D uncertain. The V gene's germline CDR1 is SGHRS and CDR2 YFSETQ. V dropped 0 bases and J dropped 3 bases, with 11 bases sitting between them. This CDR3 is 15 amino acids long. CDR3 protein: CASSLEVGMTDTQYF. DNA of the CDR3: TGCGCCAGCAGCTTGGAGGTAGGGATGACAGATACGCAGTATTTT.

The gene calls are TRBV5-4 and TRBJ2-7, with a tentative D call TRBD1 (6 bases). The CDR3 covers 16 residues. The V end was cut by 3 bases, the J end by 2 bases, with 18 bases between. Germline lookup yields CDR1 SGHNT and CDR2 YYREEE (reference sequence). The CDR3 here is CASSSLTTGNPYEQYF. CDR3 DNA sequence: TGTGCCAGCAGCTCCTTAACAACAGGGAACCCCTACGAGCAGTACTTC.

This clone has only one observation. The CDR3 bases are TGTGCCAGCAGTTTAAGGACAGGGAGCGGCCGGAACTATGGCTACACCTTC. It is translated as CASSLRTGSGRNYGYTF. The rearrangement links TRBV27 to TRBJ1-2, with 8 nucleotides matching TRBD1. The germline CDR1 and CDR2 sequences are MNHEY and SMNVEV (reference sequence). The CDR3 runs 17 residues. V was clipped by 2 bases and J by 2 bases; unmatched bases: 10.

This clone was detected only once. The CDR3 sequence: CASSPTTPGTPEAFF. CDR3 bases: TGTGCCAGCAGTCCCACCACCCCAGGGACCCCTGAAGCTTTCTTT. The chain joins TRBV7-5 to TRBJ1-1. TRBV7-5 is given as a pseudogene. This CDR3 comprises 15 residues.

As concerns this clone: The CDR3 end shows no conserved phenylalanine or tryptophan, and so a read error is likely. The chain is built from TRBV18 and TRBJ1-2, with D perhaps TRBD1 (6 bases). The V end was cut by 3 bases, the J end by 4 bases, with 18 bases between. The length of the CDR3 is 16 residues. CDR1 and CDR2 from the germline V gene are KGHSH and LQKENI. CDR3 residues: CASSPEFGGAGYGYTS. The CDR3 coding sequence is TGTGCCAGCTCACCGGAATTTGGGGGCGCCGGCTATGGCTACACCTCC.

This chain joins TRBV5-5 and TRBJ2-3; a weak D match, TRBD2 (7 bases). The germline V gene has CDR1 SGHKS and CDR2 YYEKEE (reference sequence). V was clipped by 4 bases and J by 2 bases, with 20 bases between them. The CDR3 loop spans 17 amino acids. CDR3 in amino acids: CASSQVGAGDTTDTQYF. CDR3 DNA sequence: TGTGCCAGCAGCCAAGTGGGGGCGGGGGATACCACAGATACGCAGTATTTT. The whole variable domain, filled in from reference TRBV5-5 and TRBJ2-3, reads DAGVTQSPTHLIKTRGQQVTLRCSPISGHKSVSWYQQVLGQGPQFIFQYYEKEERGRGNFPDRFSARQFPNYSSELNVNALLLGDSALYLCASSQVGAGDTTDTQYFGPGTRLTVL.

The chain is built from TRBV4-1 and TRBJ2-5, with D possibly being TRBD1 or TRBD2 (5 bases each). This CDR3 region has 14 residues. The germline V gene encodes CDR1 MGHRA and CDR2 YSYEKL. V shed 0 bases and J shed 6 bases, with 11 bases lying between them. CDR3 DNA sequence: TGCGCCAGCAGCCAAGATTCAGGGACGAAGACCCAGTACTTC. Protein: CASSQDSGTKTQYF.

The rearrangement joins TRBV7-9 to TRBJ2-7; D assignment may be TRBD1 or TRBD2 (5 bases each). Trimming took off 5 bases at V and 0 bases at J, with 11 bases between the two ends. CDR3 length: 14 amino acids. Germline loops: CDR1 SEHNR, CDR2 FQNEAQ (reference sequence). CDR3 sequence reads: CASSLRDDSYEQYF. CDR3 sequence (DNA): TGTGCCAGCAGCCTCCGGGACGACTCCTACGAGCAGTACTTC. Full variable domain (outside the CDR3, taken from reference TRBV7-9 and TRBJ2-7): DTGVSQNPRHKITKRGQNVTFRCDPISEHNRLYWYRQTLGQGPEFLTYFQNEAQLEKSRLLSDRFSAERPKGSFSTLEIQRTEQGDSAMYLCASSLRDDSYEQYFGPGTRLTVT.

The chain uses TRBV19 and TRBJ2-7; D uncertain. Trimming left V 3 bases short and J 6 bases short, with 9 bases between. The CDR3 loop spans 12 amino acids. Germline CDR1 is LNHDA and CDR2 is SQIVND (reference sequence). Written as DNA, the CDR3 is TGTGCCAGTAGTATGGCCTACGGCGAGCAGTACTTC. Protein product: CASSMAYGEQYF.

The chain uses TRBV5-6 and TRBJ2-2; no reliable D call. This CDR3 contains 12 residues. The germline gives CDR1 SGHDT, CDR2 YYEEEE. V was shortened by 5 bases and J by 3 bases, with 5 bases between the two germline ends. The DNA for the CDR3 is TGTGCCAGCAGGAAGGACACCGGGGAGCTGTTTTTT. This translates into CASRKDTGELFF.

The chain joins TRBV5-4 to TRBJ2-7; TRBD2 matches 13 bases. The CDR3 is made up of 18 amino acids. The V gene end was trimmed by 0 bases and the J gene end by 7 bases; junction bases not matched to a gene: 13. CDR1 SGHNT and CDR2 YYREEE come from the germline V gene (reference sequence). CDR3 nucleotide sequence: TGTGCCAGCAGCTTGGATGCGGGACTAGCGGGGCTAGTCCGAGAGCAGTACTTC. It encodes CASSLDAGLAGLVREQYF.

J is TRBJ2-2 and V is TRBV7-9, with a tentative D call TRBD2 (7 bases). V dropped 3 bases and J dropped 5 bases, with 16 bases sitting between them. The CDR3 consists of 16 residues. The germline V gene has CDR1 SEHNR and CDR2 FQNEAQ (reference sequence). DNA of the CDR3: TGTGCCAGCAGCTTCGATCGGGGGGCCGCGACCGGGGAGCTGTTTTTT. Protein product: CASSFDRGAATGELFF. Filled out from reference TRBV7-9 and TRBJ2-2, the complete variable domain reads DTGVSQNPRHKITKRGQNVTFRCDPISEHNRLYWYRQTLGQGPEFLTYFQNEAQLEKSRLLSDRFSAERPKGSFSTLEIQRTEQGDSAMYLCASSFDRGAATGELFFGEGSRLTVL.

This chain joins TRBV11-3 and TRBJ2-7; D is unclear. This CDR3 has 14 amino acids. Germline loops: CDR1 SGHNT, CDR2 YENEEA. The germline V and J ends were trimmed by 5 bases and 4 bases, with 15 bases remaining between them. The CDR3 bases are TGTGCCAGCAGCCCCTCGAACGGCCTATACGAGCAGTACTTC. Translation: CASSPSNGLYEQYF.

The CDR3 nucleotides are TGTGCCAGCAGCGCGGACCCCTCGGAAGCTAACTATGGCTACACCTTC. Amino acids: CASSADPSEANYGYTF. This rearrangement joins TRBV9 to TRBJ1-2; D is undetermined. The V gene lost 3 bases and the J gene lost 0 bases, with 15 bases spanning the gap. CDR1 SGDLS and CDR2 YYNGEE come from the germline V gene. This CDR3 comprises 16 residues.

V usage is TRBV5-5 and J usage is TRBJ1-1; D gene uncertain. The germline gives CDR1 SGHKS, CDR2 YYEKEE (reference sequence). CDR3 length equals 15 residues. Deletions cut 2 bases from V and 2 bases from J, with 13 bases between. The CDR3 loop reads CASSFLAERNTEAFF. The CDR3 nucleotides are TGTGCCAGCAGCTTCTTGGCGGAAAGAAACACTGAAGCTTTCTTT.

This chain connects TRBV2 to TRBJ1-4; D might be TRBD1 (5 bases). The CDR3 extends over 13 amino acids. Germline CDR1 is SNHLY and CDR2 is FYNNEI. Trimming left V 8 bases short and J 8 bases short, with 15 bases between. The CDR3 is CASGVQGGEKLFF. The CDR3 DNA follows: TGTGCCAGCGGGGTGCAGGGTGGGGAAAAACTGTTTTTT.

The chain links TRBV11-3 to TRBJ1-1, with 8 bases lining up with TRBD1. J gave up 0 bases and V 4 bases, and 7 bases lay outside the gene matches. The CDR3 sequence is 16 residues long. Germline V gene data show CDR1 as SGHNT and CDR2 as YENEEA. CDR3 sequence reads: CASSSGQGKMNTEAFF. CDR3 bases: TGTGCCAGCAGCTCCGGACAGGGAAAAATGAACACTGAAGCTTTCTTT.

The chain is built from TRBV27 and TRBJ2-7, with 9 bases fitting TRBD2. The CDR3 has 13 residues. After removal of 10 bases from V and 7 bases from J, the junction contained 11 bases not matched to a gene. CDR1 and CDR2 from the germline V gene are MNHEY and SMNVEV (reference sequence). CDR3 sequence: CATRAGGPGEQYF. The CDR3, as DNA: TGTGCCACCAGAGCGGGGGGCCCGGGGGAGCAGTACTTC.

The CDR3 DNA is TGTGCCAGCAGCCAACAGTCGGGGGGGATCACCGGGGAGCTGTTTTTT. Amino acids: CASSQQSGGITGELFF. The chain links TRBV7-8 to TRBJ2-2; 8 bases are shared with TRBD2. J gave up 4 bases and V 5 bases, and 9 bases lay outside the gene matches. The CDR3 runs 16 residues. Germline V gene data show CDR1 as SGHVS and CDR2 as FQNEAQ.